Reported below is one T cell receptor (beta chain). Its matching antigen is unknown. Treatment defined: oral pan-JAK inhibitor, 5-10 mg twice daily. The data belong to a study of CD8+ T cells in alopecia areata. In the study overall: Among treated patients, oral tofacitinib was administered at 5 to 10 mg twice daily.

As the sequencing template, cDNA was produced by extracting RNA and reverse transcribing it. TCRdb's table, derived via immunoSEQ multiplex PCR, lists solely in-frame clones and lacks some. The table lists roughly 190,000 clones, 50% to 60% of them singletons. V lost 7 bases to trimming and J lost 6 bases, with 19 bases between them. This CDR3 is 14 amino acids long. Per germline, CDR1 SQVTM and CDR2 ANQGSEA. Study-wide points: For lesional scalp, especially alopecia totalis/universalis, clonality was higher than in normal scalp.

The TCR comes from a human donor with alopecia areata. Sample: CD4+ T cells sorted from blood, taken at week 4, from a patient treated with tofacitinib. V usage is TRBV29-1 and J usage is TRBJ2-1, with TRBD2 as a possible D gene (7 bases). This CDR3 is CSAGSGGGGNEQFF. The CDR3 nucleotides read TGCAGCGCCGGGTCGGGAGGAGGGGGCAATGAGCAGTTCTTC.